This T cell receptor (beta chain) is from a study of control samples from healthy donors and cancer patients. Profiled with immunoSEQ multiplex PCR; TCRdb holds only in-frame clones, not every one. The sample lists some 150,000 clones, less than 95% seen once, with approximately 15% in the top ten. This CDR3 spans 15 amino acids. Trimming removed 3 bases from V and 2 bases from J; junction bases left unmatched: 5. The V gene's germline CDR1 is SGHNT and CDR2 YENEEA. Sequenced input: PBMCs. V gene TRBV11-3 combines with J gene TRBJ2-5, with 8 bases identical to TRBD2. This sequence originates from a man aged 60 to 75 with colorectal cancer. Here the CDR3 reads CASSFSGTRQETQYF. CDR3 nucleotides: TGTGCCAGCAGCTTCTCCGGGACTAGACAAGAGACCCAGTACTTC.